Listed here are 5 T cell receptor beta chains from one sample, sequenced in a study of early T cells in non-severe SARS-CoV-2 infection. TCRdb analysed the 5' RACE reads with MiXCR anew, one entry per CDR3 protein. The table shows more than 60,000 distinct CDR3 sequences, with around 11% occurring only once. Sequenced material: whole blood, taken at baseline. These receptors were taken from an adult who was a healthcare worker with PCR-confirmed SARS-CoV-2 infection or an uninfected control (not recorded which). The donor label of this sample is uncertain.

This clonotype came up a few times. CDR3 amino acids: CASSPGTRNEKLFF. Written as DNA, the CDR3 is TGTGCCAGCAGCCCCGGGACAAGGAATGAAAAACTGTTTTTT. V usage is TRBV11-2 and J usage is TRBJ1-4; D is perhaps TRBD1 (6 bases). The germline V gene encodes CDR1 SGHAT and CDR2 FQNNGV. This CDR3 has 14 amino acids. Trimming removed 5 bases at V and 5 bases at J, with 12 bases between.

The gene calls are TRBV7-3 and TRBJ1-1, with D possibly matching TRBD1 (5 bases). The CDR3 is 14 residues long. Trimming took 5 bases from V and 4 from J, leaving 14 bases between them. Germline V gene lookup returns CDR1 SGHTA and CDR2 FQGTGA. The CDR3 sequence is CASSPAKGITEAFF. The DNA for the CDR3 is TGTGCCAGCAGCCCAGCCAAGGGGATCACTGAAGCTTTCTTT. Full variable domain (missing parts from reference TRBV7-3 and TRBJ1-1): GAGVSQTPSNKVTEKGKYVELRCDPISGHTALYWYRQSLGQGPEFLIYFQGTGAADDSGLPNDRFFAVRPEGSVSTLKIQRTERGDSAVYLCASSPAKGITEAFFGQGTRLTVV.

The chain is built from TRBV7-3 and TRBJ2-1; D may match TRBD1 or TRBD2 (5 bases each). This CDR3 has 14 amino acids. V was cut by 5 bases and J by 2 bases, with 10 bases left in between. Germline CDR1 SGHTA, CDR2 FQGTGA. This CDR3 is CASSGGEAYNEQFF. The CDR3, as DNA: TGTGCCAGCAGCGGGGGAGAGGCCTACAATGAGCAGTTCTTC.

This clonotype turned up a few times. V usage is TRBV7-3 and J usage is TRBJ2-7; 8 bases are shared with TRBD1. Germline V gives CDR1 SGHTA, CDR2 FQGTGA. Unmatched junction bases numbered 5, after V lost 5 bases and J lost 2 bases. This CDR3 is built from 14 residues. In nucleotides, the CDR3 is TGTGCCAGCAGCCTACAGGGGGGCCCCTACGAGCAGTACGTC. It codes for CASSLQGGPYEQYV.

Many counts were recorded for this clonotype. The V gene is TRBV2, the J gene TRBJ2-2, with a weak D call TRBD2 (6 bases). The CDR3 runs to 15 residues. The germline CDR1 and CDR2 sequences are SNHLY and FYNNEI. V gave up 7 bases and J gave up 0 bases, with 12 bases separating them. The CDR3 loop reads CASTTGEANTGELFF. CDR3 coding DNA: TGTGCCAGCACTACGGGGGAGGCGAACACCGGGGAGCTGTTTTTT.